The 14 T cell receptor beta chains below come from one sample, sequenced in a study of cytomegalovirus exposure and HLA in healthy donors. Profiling relied on immunoSEQ multiplex PCR, and the TCRdb table lists in-frame clones only, not all of them. The profile shows 60,000 to 70,000 clones, 80% to 95% of them singletons. The sample was PBMCs. Receptors were obtained from a man younger than 30 in good health and CMV-seropositive.

The chain joins TRBV5-6 to TRBJ2-4, with 7 bases lining up with TRBD2. Germline V gene data show CDR1 as SGHDT and CDR2 as YYEEEE. The V segment lost 2 bases and the J segment 8 bases; nucleotides outside the gene matches: 7. The CDR3 runs 14 residues. DNA for the CDR3: TGTGCCAGCAGCTTTGGGGTGGGGGGGGACATTCAGTACTTC. This sequence encodes CASSFGVGGDIQYF.

This chain uses TRBV27 with TRBJ2-7; perhaps TRBD2 as D (5 bases). V was pared by 0 bases and J by 5 bases, with 11 bases between. The CDR3 sequence is 14 residues long. Germline CDR1 and CDR2: MNHEY and SMNVEV (reference sequence). The CDR3 spells CASSLSSGVHEQYF. CDR3 DNA sequence: TGTGCCAGCAGTTTATCGTCCGGGGTCCACGAGCAGTACTTC.

The chain recombines TRBV6-5 with TRBJ2-3, with TRBD2 matching over 8 bases. With V trimmed by 2 bases and J by 4 bases, 8 bases remained unmatched. CDR1 is MNHEY, CDR2 SVGAGI, per germline. CDR3 length equals 16 residues. The CDR3, as DNA: TGTGCCAGCAGTTACGAAAGCGGGAGAGGTTCAGATACGCAGTATTTT. This sequence encodes CASSYESGRGSDTQYF.

The chain employs TRBV11-2 and TRBJ2-7, with 11 positions matching TRBD2. The CDR3 is 18 amino acids. V was clipped by 0 bases and J by 3 bases; unmatched bases: 10. Germline CDR1 and CDR2: SGHAT and FQNNGV. CDR3 residues: CASSLDSPTSGSHYEQYF. For the CDR3, the DNA is TGTGCCAGCAGCTTAGACAGCCCTACTAGCGGGAGCCACTACGAGCAGTACTTC.

The chain has TRBV19 and TRBJ2-5, with D possibly matching TRBD1 (6 bases). Germline lookup yields CDR1 LNHDA and CDR2 SQIVND (reference sequence). Trimming pared 3 bases from V and 1 base from J, leaving 9 bases between. The CDR3 covers 14 residues. The chain's CDR3 is CASSIGQTQETQYF. The CDR3 DNA reads as TGTGCCAGTAGTATCGGACAGACCCAAGAGACCCAGTACTTC.

This clone was seen more than once but under ten times. The chain uses TRBV28 and TRBJ1-2; D call uncertain. Trimming left V 8 bases short and J 4 bases short, with 11 bases between. Germline CDR1 MDHEN, CDR2 SYDVKM. This CDR3 spans 12 amino acids. This CDR3 is CASGMNTYGYTF. The CDR3 DNA follows: TGTGCCAGCGGCATGAACACCTATGGCTACACCTTC.

This sequence joins TRBV18 and TRBJ2-1; TRBD2 agrees at 7 bases. The CDR3 covers 14 residues. Looked up from germline, CDR1 is KGHSH and CDR2 is LQKENI. Unmatched junction bases numbered 9, after V lost 6 bases and J lost 7 bases. CDR3 in DNA: TGTGCCAGCTCTTTGCGGGAGTCGAAGAATGAGCAGTTCTTC. Amino acids: CASSLRESKNEQFF.

The gene calls are TRBV9 and TRBJ2-2; unclear D gene. Per the germline V gene, CDR1 is SGDLS and CDR2 is YYNGEE. Trimming pared 0 bases from V and 2 bases from J, leaving 23 bases between. The CDR3 spans 20 residues. The CDR3 coding sequence is TGTGCCAGCAGCGTAGTTAGTTTACTCGAGTATAAAGTCAACACCGGGGAGCTGTTTTTT. Translated, it gives CASSVVSLLEYKVNTGELFF.

The V and J genes are TRBV29-1 and TRBJ2-5, with D tentatively TRBD1 (6 bases). V was shortened by 2 bases and J by 4 bases, with 14 bases between the two germline ends. Germline V lookup: CDR1 SQVTM, CDR2 ANQGSEA. This CDR3 region has 14 residues. CDR3 sequence (DNA): TGCAGCGTTGAATCCCAGACAGGCAGAGAGACCCAGTACTTC. Translation: CSVESQTGRETQYF.

The V call is TRBV29-1, the J call TRBJ2-3, with D perhaps matching TRBD2 (5 bases). This CDR3 comprises 15 residues. V dropped 0 bases and J dropped 6 bases, with 16 bases sitting between them. CDR1 is SQVTM, CDR2 ANQGSEA, per germline. The CDR3 protein is CSVEERRRWRDTQYF. The CDR3, as DNA: TGCAGCGTTGAAGAAAGAAGGAGGTGGAGGGATACGCAGTATTTT.

The chain uses TRBV30 and TRBJ1-5; 8 nucleotides line up with TRBD1. Trimming cost V 2 bases and J 3 bases; bases outside gene matches: 3. Germline assignment: CDR1 GTSNPN and CDR2 SVGIG (reference sequence). The CDR3 is made up of 14 amino acids. CDR3 nucleotide sequence: TGTGCCTGGAGTACGGACAGGGACAATCAGCCCCAGCATTTT. This gives the protein CAWSTDRDNQPQHF. The full variable domain, in which reference TRBV30 and TRBJ1-5 provide the parts outside the CDR3, is SQTIHQWPATLVQPVGSPLSLECTVEGTSNPNLYWYRQAAGRGLQLLFYSVGIGQISSEVPQNLSASRPQDRQFILSSKKLLLSDSGFYLCAWSTDRDNQPQHFGDGTRLSIL.

The genes are TRBV28 and TRBJ2-6; TRBD1 matches at 11 bases. J was trimmed by 0 bases and V by 5 bases; bases with no gene match: 9. The CDR3 contains 19 residues. The germline gives CDR1 MDHEN, CDR2 SYDVKM. The CDR3 reads CASSISGTGGPSGANVLTF. Here the CDR3 DNA reads TGTGCCAGCAGTATCTCCGGGACAGGGGGGCCCTCTGGGGCCAACGTCCTGACTTTC.

The rearrangement links TRBV6-1 to TRBJ2-1; TRBD2 matches at 14 bases. The V gene end was trimmed by 4 bases and the J gene end by 2 bases; junction bases not matched to a gene: 7. Germline CDR1 and CDR2: MNHNS and SASEGT. This CDR3 has 18 amino acids. DNA of the CDR3: TGTGCCAGCAGTGCGGGACTAGCGGGAGATCCCACCTACAATGAGCAGTTCTTC. Translating gives CASSAGLAGDPTYNEQFF.

The chain combines TRBV7-6 with TRBJ2-3; TRBD2 is a possible D gene (6 bases). CDR1 and CDR2 from the germline V gene are SGHVS and FNYEAQ. CDR3 size: 14 residues. With 10 bases removed from V and 0 bases from J, the gap between germline ends came to 14 bases. The DNA for the CDR3 is TGTGCCACCAGTTCACGGGGGAGCACAGATACGCAGTATTTT. Translating gives CATSSRGSTDTQYF.